The 31 T cell receptor beta chains listed next were all sequenced from one sample in a study of cytomegalovirus exposure and HLA in healthy donors. Libraries were prepared by immunoSEQ multiplex PCR; TCRdb keeps only in-frame clonotypes and omits some of them. The table records 200,000 or so clones, roughly 84% of them present only once. Sequenced material: PBMCs. The origin of the receptors is a woman aged 30 to 39 in good health and CMV-seropositive.

CDR3 bases: TGTGCCACCAGCATAGAACCGGGACAAGAGGAAAAACTGTTTTTT. Protein product: CATSIEPGQEEKLFF. The chain uses TRBV15 and TRBJ1-4, with D tentatively TRBD1 (6 bases). The germline gives CDR1 LNHNV, CDR2 YYDKDF (reference sequence). The V end was cut by 4 bases, the J end by 8 bases, with 17 bases between. This CDR3 contains 15 residues.

This clone was seen a few times. An end of the junction differs from the germline gene, which may be a read error. The chain combines TRBV5-1 with TRBJ2-7, with D perhaps matching TRBD2 (6 bases). This CDR3 is 13 amino acids long. CDR1 and CDR2 from the germline V gene are SGHRS and YFSETQ. Here the CDR3 DNA reads TGCGCCAGCAGCTTGGAGGGACGGGAGAGCAGACGCTTC. Protein sequence: CASSLEGRESRRF.

This chain links TRBV30 with TRBJ1-1, with D unclear. The CDR3 is made up of 13 amino acids. Trimming took off 0 bases at V and 6 bases at J, with 11 bases between the two ends. Germline V CDR1 and CDR2: GTSNPN, SVGIG (reference sequence). CDR3 nucleotide sequence: TGTGCCTGGAGTGTGGGCATTTCCCCTGAAGCTTTCTTT. It translates to CAWSVGISPEAFF. Variable domain in full (rest from reference TRBV30 and TRBJ1-1): SQTIHQWPATLVQPVGSPLSLECTVEGTSNPNLYWYRQAAGRGLQLLFYSVGIGQISSEVPQNLSASRPQDRQFILSSKKLLLSDSGFYLCAWSVGISPEAFFGQGTRLTVV.

A note on this clone: This sample includes further DNA sequences coding for the same CDR3. This CDR3 reads CASSLERGTDTQYF. For the CDR3, the DNA is TGCGCCAGCAGCTTGGAGCGGGGCACAGATACGCAGTATTTT. The chain links TRBV5-1 to TRBJ2-3, with a weak D call TRBD2 (6 bases). V lost 0 bases and J lost 1, with 6 bases in between. The CDR3 is 14 residues long. Germline CDR1 is SGHRS and CDR2 is YFSETQ.

The CDR3 region is CAWTGAIFTEAFF. The CDR3 coding sequence is TGTGCCTGGACAGGGGCTATTTTCACTGAAGCTTTCTTT. V gene TRBV30 combines with J gene TRBJ1-1; weak D call: TRBD1 (6 bases). Germline assignment: CDR1 GTSNPN and CDR2 SVGIG (reference sequence). V was cut by 4 bases and J by 4 bases, with 13 bases left in between. The CDR3 is made up of 13 amino acids.

In its sample, this clone was seen a few times. This chain links TRBV19 with TRBJ2-7; 11 bases agree with TRBD1. V gave up 4 bases and J gave up 6 bases; unmatched junction bases: 2. The CDR3 loop spans 13 amino acids. Germline assignment: CDR1 LNHDA and CDR2 SQIVND (reference sequence). This chain's CDR3 is CASSRDRGSEQYF. CDR3 in DNA: TGTGCCAGTAGTAGGGACAGGGGGAGCGAGCAGTACTTC.

The rearrangement links TRBV27 to TRBJ2-3; D is undetermined. The CDR3 consists of 13 residues. The V gene's germline CDR1 is MNHEY and CDR2 SMNVEV (reference sequence). Between the trimmed V and J ends, which lost 6 bases and 0 bases, there was a span of 7 bases. The CDR3 region has the DNA TGTGCCAGCAGGGAGTATAGCACAGATACGCAGTATTTT. It codes for CASREYSTDTQYF.

This clone was counted once. The chain couples TRBV6-5 to TRBJ2-1, with D possibly matching TRBD1 (5 bases). Germline loops: CDR1 MNHEY, CDR2 SVGAGI. The V end was cut by 7 bases, the J end by 6 bases, with 13 bases between. This CDR3 contains 13 residues. CDR3 nucleotide sequence: TGTGCCAGCACCGTACGTAGGGGCAATGAGCAGTTCTTC. It codes for CASTVRRGNEQFF.

The rearrangement links TRBV6-4 to TRBJ2-2, with TRBD2 as a possible D gene (5 bases). The germline V and J ends were trimmed by 4 bases and 5 bases, with 17 bases remaining between them. The CDR3 sequence is 16 residues long. Germline loops: CDR1 MRHNA, CDR2 SNTAGT. CDR3 bases: TGTGCCAGCAGTGTCGGGATTGGAGAAGCGACCGGGGAGCTGTTTTTT. Translating it yields CASSVGIGEATGELFF.

The chain recombines TRBV7-9 with TRBJ2-7; D perhaps matches TRBD1 (5 bases). The ends were cut back, 4 bases at V and 5 bases at J, with 18 bases in the middle. Germline CDR1 is SEHNR and CDR2 is FQNEAQ (reference sequence). The CDR3 totals 15 residues. CDR3 DNA sequence: TGTGCCAGCAGCTCGGTCGCAGGGTCCAGCGACGAGCAGTACTTC. Protein: CASSSVAGSSDEQYF.

For this clone: Compared with germline, one end of the junction differs, possibly owing to a read error. The chain employs TRBV7-7 and TRBJ2-5, with D tentatively TRBD2 (6 bases). The CDR3 is 14 amino acids. From germline, CDR1 is SSHAT and CDR2 FNYEAQ (reference sequence). CDR3 nucleotide sequence: TGTGCTAGCAGCTTGCGGGGCAGACAAGAGACCCAGTACTTC. Translation: CASSLRGRQETQYF. Full variable domain (missing parts from reference TRBV7-7 and TRBJ2-5): GAGVSQSPRYKVTKRGQDVTLRCDPISSHATLYWYQQALGQGPEFLTYFNYEAQPDKSGLPSDRFSAERPEGSISTLTIQRTEQRDSAMYRCASSLRGRQETQYFGPGTRLLVL.

V usage is TRBV29-1 and J usage is TRBJ1-1; D is unresolved. Germline V lookup: CDR1 SQVTM, CDR2 ANQGSEA. This CDR3 is 11 amino acids long. The germline V and J ends were trimmed by 4 bases and 1 base, with 4 bases remaining between them. The CDR3 bases are TGCAGCGTTGTACAGAACACTGAAGCTTTCTTT. It yields the protein CSVVQNTEAFF.

The V call is TRBV2, the J call TRBJ2-3, with a weak D call TRBD2 (7 bases). The V and J ends lost 6 bases and 0 bases respectively, with 22 bases between them. Germline V gene data show CDR1 as SNHLY and CDR2 as FYNNEI. There are 18 residues in the CDR3. As DNA, the CDR3 is TGTGCCAGCAGCCGGACCATGGGGAGGGGGACTAGCACAGATACGCAGTATTTT. It encodes CASSRTMGRGTSTDTQYF.

V gene TRBV11-3 combines with J gene TRBJ2-1; D gene uncertain. This CDR3 spans 12 amino acids. Germline CDR1 and CDR2: SGHNT and YENEEA. Trimming pared 2 bases from V and 7 bases from J, leaving 6 bases between. For the CDR3, the DNA is TGTGCCAGCAGCTTACAGGTAAATGAGCAGTTCTTC. Translated: CASSLQVNEQFF.

CDR3 bases: TGTGCCAGCGGCCGTGCGGCTGGGGCCAACGTCCTGACTTTC. Its translation: CASGRAAGANVLTF. The chain joins TRBV28 to TRBJ2-6; D unresolved. Germline loops: CDR1 MDHEN, CDR2 SYDVKM. CDR3 length: 14 residues. V was shortened by 8 bases and J by 2 bases, with 10 bases between the two germline ends.

This clone was recorded only once. The chain uses TRBV28 and TRBJ1-5; 9 bases map to TRBD1. The germline gives CDR1 MDHEN, CDR2 SYDVKM. With V trimmed by 4 bases and J by 2 bases, 6 bases remained unmatched. The CDR3 sequence is 16 residues long. CDR3 sequence: CASSSPGQGGNQPQHF. The CDR3 region has the DNA TGTGCCAGCAGTTCCCCGGGACAGGGAGGCAATCAGCCCCAGCATTTT.

This chain uses TRBV7-2 with TRBJ2-1; possible D gene TRBD1, 6 bases. Germline V gene sequence: CDR1 SGHTA, CDR2 FQGNSA. The CDR3 extends over 16 amino acids. Trimming pared 2 bases from V and 6 bases from J, leaving 17 bases between. DNA for the CDR3: TGTGCCAGCAGCTTACTCGGGCAGGGGAGCAGCAATGAGCAGTTCTTC. The encoded protein is CASSLLGQGSSNEQFF. Supplemented by reference TRBV7-2 and TRBJ2-1, the full variable domain reads GAGVSQSPSNKVTEKGKDVELRCDPISGHTALYWYRQSLGQGLEFLIYFQGNSAPDKSGLPSDRFSAERTGGSVSTLTIQRTQQEDSAVYLCASSLLGQGSSNEQFFGPGTRLTVL.

The rearrangement uses TRBV11-2 and TRBJ1-1, with a weak D call TRBD1 (5 bases). V was trimmed by 3 bases and J by 4 bases, leaving 12 bases between them. The CDR3 has 14 residues. The germline gives CDR1 SGHAT, CDR2 FQNNGV. The CDR3: CASSLGGVGTEAFF. The CDR3 region has the DNA TGTGCCAGCAGCTTGGGGGGGGTTGGCACTGAAGCTTTCTTT.

The gene calls are TRBV2 and TRBJ1-1, with D hard to call. The CDR3 length is 14 residues. V gave up 1 base and J gave up 5 bases, with 11 bases separating them. Germline-derived CDR1 and CDR2 are SNHLY and FYNNEI. The CDR3 here is CASSEVGGGTEAFF. The CDR3 DNA reads TGTGCCAGCAGTGAAGTGGGTGGAGGGACTGAAGCTTTCTTT.

The gene calls are TRBV27 and TRBJ2-7, with D perhaps matching TRBD1 (6 bases). This CDR3 comprises 14 residues. Germline assignment: CDR1 MNHEY and CDR2 SMNVEV (reference sequence). V shed 0 bases and J shed 3 bases, with 9 bases lying between them. The CDR3 bases are TGTGCCAGCAGTTTATCGGGCAGGGGCTACGAGCAGTACTTC. This codes for CASSLSGRGYEQYF.

This chain connects TRBV2 to TRBJ1-1; 7 bases agree with TRBD1. Germline V gene lookup returns CDR1 SNHLY and CDR2 FYNNEI. The CDR3 has 14 residues. The ends lost 6 bases at V and 5 bases at J; junction bases unmatched: 9. CDR3 in DNA: TGTGCCAGCAGCCCAGACAGGGCGGCGACTGAAGCTTTCTTT. The encoded protein is CASSPDRAATEAFF.

The CDR3 region is CASSHASGQGHNEQFF. DNA for the CDR3: TGTGCCAGCAGTCACGCCTCGGGACAGGGGCACAATGAGCAGTTCTTC. The chain recombines TRBV6-4 with TRBJ2-1, with TRBD1 identical over 10 bases. Germline V gene sequence: CDR1 MRHNA, CDR2 SNTAGT. The CDR3 has 16 residues. Trimming removed 5 bases from V and 5 bases from J; junction bases left unmatched: 9.

V is TRBV7-9 and J is TRBJ1-2, with D tentatively TRBD1 (6 bases). V lost 6 bases to trimming and J lost 4 bases, with 15 bases between them. The CDR3 runs to 14 residues. The germline V gene has CDR1 SEHNR and CDR2 FQNEAQ (reference sequence). The DNA for the CDR3 is TGTGCCAGCAGTGAAGATGGGGGCGGCTATGGCTACACCTTC. Protein sequence: CASSEDGGGYGYTF. Full variable domain (remainder filled in from reference TRBV7-9 and TRBJ1-2): DTGVSQNPRHKITKRGQNVTFRCDPISEHNRLYWYRQTLGQGPEFLTYFQNEAQLEKSRLLSDRFSAERPKGSFSTLEIQRTEQGDSAMYLCASSEDGGGYGYTFGSGTRLTVV.

The chain couples TRBV5-4 to TRBJ2-7; no definite D call. The CDR3 is made up of 17 amino acids. Germline-derived CDR1 and CDR2 are SGHNT and YYREEE (reference sequence). Trimming stripped 3 bases from V and 0 bases from J, with 19 bases between. The DNA for the CDR3 is TGTGCCAGCAGCTCGGTCCTTAGACATGACATCTCCTACGAGCAGTACTTC. Translated, it gives CASSSVLRHDISYEQYF.

The chain combines TRBV2 with TRBJ1-4; the match to TRBD1 covers 8 bases. V trimming: 1 base; J trimming: 11 bases; junction bases outside the gene matches: 6. Germline assignment: CDR1 SNHLY and CDR2 FYNNEI. This CDR3 is built from 14 residues. CDR3 DNA sequence: TGTGCCAGCAGTGAAGGAGGACAGGGATATAAACTGTTTTTT. Translating gives CASSEGGQGYKLFF.

This clone was seen a single time. This rearrangement joins TRBV30 to TRBJ1-2; 8 positions agree with TRBD1. Germline V gene data show CDR1 as GTSNPN and CDR2 as SVGIG (reference sequence). The CDR3 loop spans 12 amino acids. The V gene end was trimmed by 7 bases and the J gene end by 6 bases; junction bases not matched to a gene: 7. The CDR3 DNA reads as TGTGCCTCCGACAGGGGTGGCAATGGCTACACCTTC. It yields the protein CASDRGGNGYTF.

This clone was seen only once. This chain joins TRBV11-2 and TRBJ2-2; 8 bases map to TRBD1. Germline CDR1 reads SGHAT; CDR2 reads FQNNGV. Germline trimming cut 5 bases from V and 3 bases from J; bases unmatched to any gene: 5. This CDR3 region has 15 residues. The CDR3 nucleotides are TGTGCCAGCAGCGTCCAGGGGGCTGACACCGGGGAGCTGTTTTTT. Its protein is CASSVQGADTGELFF.

V usage is TRBV7-8 and J usage is TRBJ2-5, with a possible D match to TRBD1 (6 bases). CDR1 and CDR2 (germline): SGHVS, FQNEAQ. Trimming removed 5 bases from V and 7 bases from J, with 11 bases in between. The CDR3 loop spans 12 amino acids. The CDR3 spells CASSPKGGTQYF. The CDR3 bases are TGTGCCAGCAGCCCAAAAGGGGGGACCCAGTACTTC.

This chain links TRBV5-1 with TRBJ2-3; 10 positions agree with TRBD2. Per the germline V gene, CDR1 is SGHRS and CDR2 is YFSETQ. This CDR3 is built from 16 residues. V was clipped by 2 bases and J by 2 bases; unmatched bases: 5. CDR3: CASSLDSGGITDTQYF. CDR3 DNA sequence: TGCGCCAGCAGCTTAGATAGCGGGGGGATCACAGATACGCAGTATTTT.

This chain connects TRBV4-1 to TRBJ1-3, with D tentatively TRBD1 (5 bases). The CDR3 spans 17 residues. Per germline, CDR1 MGHRA and CDR2 YSYEKL. The germline V and J ends were trimmed by 0 bases and 2 bases, with 14 bases remaining between them. DNA of the CDR3: TGCGCCAGCAGCCAAGAGGGTTTCGGAGGGGCTGGAAACACCATATATTTT. Translated, it gives CASSQEGFGGAGNTIYF.

The chain combines TRBV6-6 with TRBJ2-2; D may be TRBD1 (5 bases). V lost 6 bases and J 1 base, leaving 12 bases between the germline ends. Looked up from germline, CDR1 is MNHNY and CDR2 is SVGAGI (reference sequence). CDR3 length: 15 amino acids. The CDR3 reads CASRTTGLNTGELFF. The CDR3 DNA reads TGTGCCAGCAGAACAACAGGCTTGAACACCGGGGAGCTGTTTTTT.